These 28 T cell receptor beta chains were all obtained from the same sample, sequenced in a study of CD8 T cells in Susac syndrome. The RNA, roughly 0.5 to 1 ug, was put through reverse transcription using random hexamers. Each CDR3 protein is one row after TCRdb ran MiXCR on the immunoSEQ multiplex PCR reads. The sample has roughly 150,000 distinct CDR3 sequences, about 94% seen once. What was sequenced was CD8+ T cells from PBMCs. These receptors all come from a human donor with multiple sclerosis.

DNA for the CDR3: TGTGCCAGCAGCTCAGGGGTCACCTCTTACGAGCAGTACTTC. Its translation: CASSSGVTSYEQYF. The rearrangement uses TRBV7-9 and TRBJ2-7, with D perhaps TRBD1 (6 bases). Trimming shortened V by 4 bases and J by 4 bases, and 14 bases separated the two germline ends. Germline V gene data show CDR1 as SEHNR and CDR2 as FQNEAQ (reference sequence). This CDR3 is 14 amino acids long.

The chain couples TRBV27 to TRBJ1-1, with D unclear. The V gene lost 8 bases and the J gene lost 0 bases, with 10 bases spanning the gap. This CDR3 comprises 13 residues. Germline CDR1 is MNHEY and CDR2 is SMNVEV (reference sequence). CDR3 sequence: CASVGRLNTEAFF. The DNA of the CDR3 is TGTGCCAGCGTAGGACGTTTGAACACTGAAGCTTTCTTT.

This chain uses TRBV7-9 with TRBJ1-6; TRBD1 matches 12 bases. Trimming took 4 bases from V and 5 from J; bases not matched to a gene: 6. This CDR3 comprises 17 residues. The germline CDR1 and CDR2 sequences are SEHNR and FQNEAQ (reference sequence). In DNA form, the CDR3 reads TGTGCCAGCAGCTCCCGGGACAGGGGGCACGATAATTCACCCCTCCACTTT. Its translation: CASSSRDRGHDNSPLHF.

The V call is TRBV12-3 or TRBV12-4, the J call TRBJ2-7, with a possible D match to TRBD1 (5 bases). The CDR3 consists of 13 residues. The ends were cut back, 3 bases at V and 3 bases at J, with 9 bases in the middle. The CDR3 loop reads CASSFGRGYEQYF. The CDR3 DNA is TGTGCCAGCAGTTTCGGAAGGGGCTACGAGCAGTACTTC.

This chain uses TRBV12-3 or TRBV12-4 with TRBJ2-1, with 7 bases fitting TRBD2. Trimming removed 5 bases from V and 4 bases from J; junction bases left unmatched: 8. The CDR3 spans 15 residues. DNA for the CDR3: TGTGCCAGCAGTCCGGGGGGTTTAATTTACAATGAGCAGTTCTTC. The encoded protein is CASSPGGLIYNEQFF.

The rearrangement joins TRBV20-1 to TRBJ2-3; weak D call: TRBD1 (6 bases). This CDR3 has 16 residues. V was cut by 0 bases and J by 0 bases, with 13 bases left in between. The germline CDR1 and CDR2 sequences are DFQATT and SNEGSKA (reference sequence). The CDR3 bases are TGCAGTGCTAGAGATCTTCAGGGGTCTAGCACAGATACGCAGTATTTT. The encoded protein is CSARDLQGSSTDTQYF.

The chain recombines TRBV9 with TRBJ2-5; 8 nucleotides agree with TRBD2. V was pared by 2 bases and J by 5 bases, with 5 bases of the junction left unmatched. The CDR3 is made up of 14 amino acids. Looked up from germline, CDR1 is SGDLS and CDR2 is YYNGEE. CDR3 DNA: TGTGCCAGCAGCGTCGGGGGGGCGGGCGAGACCCAGTACTTC. Encoded protein: CASSVGGAGETQYF.

The V call is TRBV11-2, the J call TRBJ1-2; maybe TRBD1 (6 bases). The CDR3 length is 15 residues. Per germline, CDR1 SGHAT and CDR2 FQNNGV. V gave up 4 bases and J gave up 6 bases, with 18 bases separating them. CDR3 loop: CASSSAPGESNGYTF. As DNA, the CDR3 is TGTGCCAGCAGCTCAGCCCCAGGGGAATCAAATGGCTACACCTTC.

The chain combines TRBV27 with TRBJ1-5; tentatively, D is TRBD1 (5 bases). In germline, CDR1 is MNHEY, CDR2 SMNVEV (reference sequence). Trimming removed 6 bases at V and 2 bases at J, with 8 bases between. CDR3 length equals 13 residues. The CDR3 DNA reads TGTGCCAGCAGATTAGGGGGCAATCAGCCCCAGCATTTT. Protein: CASRLGGNQPQHF.

This chain uses TRBV20-1 with TRBJ2-7; D is unclear. The CDR3 has 16 residues. Trimming cost V 0 bases and J 2 bases, with 17 bases left between them. Looked up from germline, CDR1 is DFQATT and CDR2 is SNEGSKA (reference sequence). The CDR3 reads CSARDFASLSTYEQYF. CDR3 coding DNA: TGCAGTGCTAGAGATTTTGCCAGCTTATCTACCTACGAGCAGTACTTC.

The V and J genes are TRBV4-3 and TRBJ2-7; TRBD1 matches at 10 bases. V gave up 3 bases and J gave up 5 bases; unmatched junction bases: 10. Germline V gene lookup returns CDR1 LGHNA and CDR2 YSLEER. This CDR3 comprises 16 residues. CDR3 bases: TGCGCCAGCAGCCAGGGGACAGGGGTCCCAGACCACGAGCAGTACTTC. Protein product: CASSQGTGVPDHEQYF.

J is TRBJ1-6 and V is TRBV7-9; a possible D gene is TRBD1 (5 bases). CDR1 and CDR2 (germline): SEHNR, FQNEAQ (reference sequence). Between the trimmed V and J ends, which lost 5 bases and 9 bases, there was a span of 14 bases. This CDR3 has 14 amino acids. The CDR3 region is CASSLPGNLSPLHF. In DNA form, the CDR3 reads TGTGCCAGCAGCCTCCCAGGGAACCTTTCACCCCTCCACTTT.

This CDR3 is CAWSVRSPSPYGYTF. CDR3 DNA sequence: TGTGCCTGGAGTGTACGGAGCCCGAGTCCCTATGGCTACACCTTC. The chain combines TRBV30 with TRBJ1-2, with D unclear. Germline lookup yields CDR1 GTSNPN and CDR2 SVGIG (reference sequence). The CDR3 consists of 15 residues. Trimming stripped 0 bases from V and 4 bases from J, with 15 bases between.

The chain is built from TRBV27 and TRBJ2-7; TRBD1 is a possible D gene (6 bases). The CDR3 spans 15 residues. The germline V gene encodes CDR1 MNHEY and CDR2 SMNVEV (reference sequence). The V gene lost 2 bases and the J gene lost 2 bases, with 13 bases spanning the gap. The CDR3 protein is CASSLNVGTTYEQYF. The DNA of the CDR3 is TGTGCCAGCAGTTTAAACGTAGGGACAACCTACGAGCAGTACTTC.

This rearrangement joins TRBV9 to TRBJ2-7; no firm D call. CDR3 length: 14 amino acids. CDR1 is SGDLS, CDR2 YYNGEE, per germline. Deletions cut 1 base from V and 2 bases from J, with 10 bases between. The CDR3 here is CASSVKDGAYEQYF. The CDR3 bases are TGTGCCAGCAGCGTAAAGGATGGAGCCTACGAGCAGTACTTC.

The rearrangement uses TRBV29-1 and TRBJ2-7, with TRBD1 matching 7 bases. The CDR3 sequence is 13 residues long. V shed 7 bases, J shed 4 bases, and the junction held 10 bases outside the gene matches. Germline CDR1 SQVTM, CDR2 ANQGSEA. The CDR3 DNA reads TGCAGCGCCGAAACAGGGGTCGGGTACGAGCAGTACTTC. Encoded protein: CSAETGVGYEQYF.

Remarks on this clonotype: One end of the junction varies from germline; a read error may be responsible. The genes are TRBV7-2 and TRBJ2-1; tentative D call: TRBD2 (5 bases). CDR1 and CDR2 (germline): SGHTA, FQGNSA. The CDR3 runs 14 residues. CDR3 residues: CVSIHTLARSEQFF. The CDR3 region has the DNA TGTGTCAGCATCCACACATTAGCGAGGTCGGAGCAGTTCTTC.

The chain couples TRBV2 to TRBJ2-2, with TRBD1 identical over 8 bases. Looked up from germline, CDR1 is SNHLY and CDR2 is FYNNEI. J lost 0 bases, V lost 8 bases, and 5 bases had no gene match. CDR3 length equals 15 residues. CDR3 in amino acids: CASGRTGPNTGELFF. The CDR3, as DNA: TGTGCCAGCGGTAGGACAGGGCCGAACACCGGGGAGCTGTTTTTT. Full variable domain (rest looked up from reference TRBV2 and TRBJ2-2): EPEVTQTPSHQVTQMGQEVILRCVPISNHLYFYWYRQILGQKVEFLVSFYNNEISEKSEIFDDQFSVERPDGSNFTLKIRSTKLEDSAMYFCASGRTGPNTGELFFGEGSRLTVL.

J is TRBJ2-7 and V is TRBV7-2; D call uncertain. This CDR3 is built from 16 residues. CDR1 SGHTA and CDR2 FQGNSA come from the germline V gene. Trimming pared 3 bases from V and 2 bases from J, leaving 17 bases between. The CDR3 region has the DNA TGTGCCAGCAGCTTGGTTGGTAGCCCTACCGCCTACGAGCAGTACTTC. Its protein product is CASSLVGSPTAYEQYF. The full variable domain, in which reference TRBV7-2 and TRBJ2-7 provide the parts outside the CDR3, is GAGVSQSPSNKVTEKGKDVELRCDPISGHTALYWYRQSLGQGLEFLIYFQGNSAPDKSGLPSDRFSAERTGGSVSTLTIQRTQQEDSAVYLCASSLVGSPTAYEQYFGPGTRLTVT.

J is TRBJ2-5 and V is TRBV7-9; D uncertain. V was trimmed by 5 bases and J by 0 bases, leaving 19 bases between them. The CDR3 length is 17 residues. Germline-derived CDR1 and CDR2 are SEHNR and FQNEAQ (reference sequence). CDR3 amino acids: CASSPGLRQANQETQYF. In DNA form, the CDR3 reads TGTGCCAGCAGCCCGGGTTTAAGGCAGGCGAACCAAGAGACCCAGTACTTC.

This CDR3 is CASRTGGERLSSYNSPLHF. The DNA for the CDR3 is TGTGCCAGCAGGACAGGGGGCGAAAGGCTAAGCTCCTATAATTCACCCCTCCACTTT. J is TRBJ1-6 and V is TRBV2, with 10 bases identical to TRBD1. Trimming cost V 6 bases and J 0 bases; bases outside gene matches: 11. Germline lookup yields CDR1 SNHLY and CDR2 FYNNEI. CDR3 length: 19 amino acids.

The rearrangement links TRBV7-2 to TRBJ2-3, with D possibly being TRBD2 (6 bases). The CDR3 loop spans 12 amino acids. Looked up from germline, CDR1 is SGHTA and CDR2 is FQGNSA. V was trimmed by 11 bases and J by 10 bases, leaving 19 bases between them. The CDR3 nucleotides read TGTGCCTCCGCCCGGGGGATAATCGCGCAGTATTTT. As protein: CASARGIIAQYF.

V and J are TRBV2 and TRBJ2-7; a weak D match, TRBD1 (5 bases). From germline, CDR1 is SNHLY and CDR2 FYNNEI. The CDR3 is 12 amino acids. Trimming stripped 11 bases from V and 1 base from J, with 12 bases between. The CDR3 here is CAGLDTSYEQYF. DNA for the CDR3: TGTGCCGGTCTGGACACTTCCTACGAGCAGTACTTC.

V gene TRBV11-2 combines with J gene TRBJ2-3; TRBD1 is a possible D gene (5 bases). In germline, CDR1 is SGHAT, CDR2 FQNNGV. V was shortened by 4 bases and J by 4 bases, with 9 bases between the two germline ends. The CDR3 covers 13 residues. CDR3 bases: TGTGCCAGCAGCTCAGGGTTCCCAGATACGCAGTATTTT. Its protein is CASSSGFPDTQYF. Using reference TRBV11-2 and TRBJ2-3 for the parts outside the CDR3, the full variable domain is EAGVAQSPRYKIIEKRQSVAFWCNPISGHATLYWYQQILGQGPKLLIQFQNNGVVDDSQLPKDRFSAERLKGVDSTLKIQPAKLEDSAVYLCASSSGFPDTQYFGPGTRLTVL.

The chain employs TRBV6-2 or TRBV6-3 and TRBJ2-2; D tentatively reads TRBD1 or TRBD2 (6 bases each). Trimming stripped 3 bases from V and 6 bases from J, with 17 bases between. Germline-derived CDR1 and CDR2 are MNHEY and SVGEGT. The CDR3 consists of 16 residues. CDR3 nucleotides: TGTGCCAGCAGTTATATTCCGGGGGCCGCGGCCGGGGAGCTGTTTTTT. This gives the protein CASSYIPGAAAGELFF.

The chain carries TRBV27 and TRBJ1-5; D possibly corresponds to TRBD1 (5 bases). Trimming took 3 bases from V and 5 from J, leaving 8 bases between them. CDR1 and CDR2 from the germline V gene are MNHEY and SMNVEV (reference sequence). The CDR3 has 13 residues. Here the CDR3 DNA reads TGTGCCAGCAGTTTCGGGGCAGATCAGCCCCAGCATTTT. It translates to CASSFGADQPQHF.

The CDR3 here is CASGHDSPYEQYF. DNA for the CDR3: TGTGCTAGTGGTCACGACTCCCCCTACGAGCAGTACTTC. The chain joins TRBV12-5 to TRBJ2-7; D ambiguous. V was trimmed by 5 bases and J by 2 bases, leaving 10 bases between them. There are 13 residues in the CDR3. Germline V gene sequence: CDR1 LGHNT, CDR2 FRNRAP.

This chain uses TRBV30 with TRBJ1-2; 8 nucleotides line up with TRBD1. CDR3 length: 15 residues. Germline CDR1 is GTSNPN and CDR2 is SVGIG (reference sequence). V lost 8 bases to trimming and J lost 4 bases; unmatched junction nucleotides: 15. DNA for the CDR3: TGTGCCCGGCACCCCTCAGGGGGCGTGGGCTATGGCTACACCTTC. The encoded protein is CARHPSGGVGYGYTF.